The 17 T cell receptor beta chains below all came from one sample that was sequenced in a study of neurological immune-mediated disorders (dated by TCRdb to about 2019). The library was produced with 5' RACE. Sequencing instrument: Illumina HiSeq 2500. The raw public data were reprocessed by TCRdb itself: fastp quality trimming at Q25, MiXCR clonotype calling, in-frame beta chains only. For every CDR3 protein sequence, its rows merge into one entry that carries the most common genes and DNA. The sample yields approximately 46,000 distinct CDR3 sequences; 9% to 10% were counted once. The top ten hold 1.6% of the sample. In the paper's terms, the time point label means: longitudinal time-point 1 (baseline). Sequencing was done on a sample of PBMCs. Every receptor here comes from a woman in her thirties or forties in good health.

In its sample, this clonotype was seen many times. CDR3 region: CSARDYGYTF. In DNA form, the CDR3 reads TGCAGTGCTCGGGATTATGGCTACACCTTC. This chain joins TRBV20-1 and TRBJ1-2, with D uncertain. The V end was cut by 5 bases, the J end by 5 bases, with 6 bases between. Per germline, CDR1 DFQATT and CDR2 SNEGSKA (reference sequence). The CDR3 is made up of 10 amino acids.

This clonotype was seen repeatedly, ten times or more. This sequence joins TRBV20-1 and TRBJ1-1, with 10 bases fitting TRBD1. Germline loops: CDR1 DFQATT, CDR2 SNEGSKA (reference sequence). This CDR3 spans 15 amino acids. Unmatched junction bases numbered 7, after V lost 5 bases and J lost 1 base. The CDR3 sequence is CSALHRDRGNTEAFF. Here the CDR3 DNA reads TGCAGTGCTTTACACCGGGACAGGGGGAACACTGAAGCTTTCTTT.

The chain uses TRBV20-1 and TRBJ2-7; unclear D gene. The germline V gene encodes CDR1 DFQATT and CDR2 SNEGSKA (reference sequence). Trimming removed 4 bases from V and 5 bases from J, with 9 bases in between. This CDR3 comprises 11 residues. The CDR3 reads CSATALHEQYF. The CDR3 nucleotides read TGCAGTGCTACCGCTCTCCACGAGCAGTACTTC.

Only a few counts were recorded for this clonotype. CDR3 protein: CASSQDSGIGSEAFF. The CDR3 DNA sequence: TGTGCCAGCAGCCAAGATTCAGGGATTGGCTCTGAAGCTTTCTTT. This chain uses TRBV3-1 with TRBJ1-1, with a weak D call TRBD1 (5 bases). From germline, CDR1 is LGHDT and CDR2 YNNKEL (reference sequence). V gave up 0 bases and J gave up 6 bases, with 14 bases separating them. The CDR3 is 15 residues long.

The rearrangement uses TRBV7-9 and TRBJ1-1; 7 nucleotides align to TRBD1. The CDR3 length is 18 residues. Trimming removed 0 bases from V and 1 base from J; junction bases left unmatched: 11. Germline lookup yields CDR1 SEHNR and CDR2 FQNEAQ (reference sequence). For the CDR3, the DNA is TGTGCCAGCAGCTTAGCTAGTCATTTTGACAGGGCGAACACTGAAGCTTTCTTT. Translation gives CASSLASHFDRANTEAFF.

This clonotype came up many times. The chain employs TRBV20-1 and TRBJ2-3; tentative D call: TRBD2 (7 bases). This CDR3 has 13 residues. V lost 6 bases and J lost 4, with 14 bases in between. Germline CDR1 and CDR2: DFQATT and SNEGSKA (reference sequence). Written as DNA, the CDR3 is TGCAGTGCCCTCGGGGGGCCGGCAGATACGCAGTATTTT. Amino acid sequence: CSALGGPADTQYF.

This clonotype was seen ten or more times. V and J are TRBV20-1 and TRBJ1-6, with TRBD1 matching 9 bases. Germline CDR1 and CDR2: DFQATT and SNEGSKA (reference sequence). Trimming at V came to 3 bases and at J to 7 bases, leaving 16 bases not matched to a gene. This CDR3 comprises 18 residues. The DNA of the CDR3 is TGCAGTGCTAGGCCCGGACAGGGGATCCCTCCGGGCAATTCACCCCTCCACTTT. This gives the protein CSARPGQGIPPGNSPLHF.

This clonotype was counted a few times. The rearrangement links TRBV15 to TRBJ2-1; no clear D. The CDR3 spans 14 residues. V was shortened by 0 bases and J by 3 bases, with 6 bases between the two germline ends. The germline V gene encodes CDR1 LNHNV and CDR2 YYDKDF (reference sequence). CDR3 nucleotide sequence: TGTGCCACCAGCAGAGAAGACGACTACAATGAGCAGTTCTTC. Protein product: CATSREDDYNEQFF.

At least ten counts were recorded for this clonotype. The rearrangement joins TRBV20-1 to TRBJ1-6; TRBD1 aligns across 7 bases. The CDR3 sequence is 14 residues long. J lost 7 bases, V lost 5 bases, and 8 bases had no gene match. Germline values: CDR1 DFQATT, CDR2 SNEGSKA (reference sequence). The CDR3 DNA follows: TGCAGTGCTCGGCGAACAGGGGCCAATTCACCCCTCCACTTT. The encoded protein is CSARRTGANSPLHF.

This clonotype was detected a few times. This sequence joins TRBV4-3 and TRBJ2-7; 9 nucleotides match TRBD2. The CDR3 loop spans 16 amino acids. The germline V gene encodes CDR1 LGHNA and CDR2 YSLEER. Trimming removed 0 bases from V and 3 bases from J; junction bases left unmatched: 6. CDR3 region: CASSQDQAGGFYEQYF. CDR3 coding DNA: TGCGCCAGCAGCCAAGATCAGGCGGGGGGGTTCTACGAGCAGTACTTC.

This clonotype was seen repeatedly, ten times or more. At one boundary the junction diverges from the germline segment, which might be a read error. In DNA form, the CDR3 reads TGCAGTGCTAGAGGTGGGGCAGGATCGGACACTAAAGCTTTCTTT. Translation gives CSARGGAGSDTKAFF. V usage is TRBV20-1 and J usage is TRBJ1-1, with D maybe TRBD1 (5 bases). This CDR3 region has 15 residues. Germline lookup yields CDR1 DFQATT and CDR2 SNEGSKA (reference sequence).

This clonotype has a count of ten or more. The chain couples TRBV7-2 to TRBJ2-1; the D gene is possibly TRBD2 (6 bases). Per germline, CDR1 SGHTA and CDR2 FQGNSA. This CDR3 spans 15 amino acids. V shed 2 bases and J shed 0 bases, with 8 bases lying between them. CDR3 in amino acids: CASSLNGGSYNEQFF. The CDR3 DNA is TGTGCCAGCAGCTTAAACGGGGGCTCCTACAATGAGCAGTTCTTC.

This clonotype was observed many times. This chain connects TRBV7-2 to TRBJ2-1; 14 nucleotides match TRBD2. The CDR3 has 16 amino acids. V shed 5 bases, J shed 9 bases, and the junction held 9 bases outside the gene matches. CDR1 is SGHTA, CDR2 FQGNSA, per germline. The CDR3 spells CASSPGTSGSVGEQFF. DNA for the CDR3: TGTGCCAGCAGCCCGGGGACTAGCGGGAGCGTCGGTGAGCAGTTCTTC.

This clonotype occurred many times. The chain employs TRBV9 and TRBJ2-6; TRBD1 might be the D (6 bases). The CDR3 length is 16 residues. Germline values: CDR1 SGDLS, CDR2 YYNGEE. V lost 4 bases, J lost 0 bases, and 11 bases lay in between. The CDR3 spells CASSSDRSSGANVLTF. DNA of the CDR3: TGTGCCAGCAGCTCAGACAGGTCCTCTGGGGCCAACGTCCTGACTTTC.

This clonotype has a count of ten or more. The rearrangement links TRBV7-2 to TRBJ2-6; no firm D call. Trimming cost V 5 bases and J 2 bases, with 4 bases left between them. The CDR3 runs 13 residues. Germline CDR1 reads SGHTA; CDR2 reads FQGNSA. CDR3 sequence: CASSVAGANVLTF. The CDR3 bases are TGTGCCAGCAGCGTCGCTGGGGCCAACGTCCTGACTTTC.

The chain recombines TRBV5-1 with TRBJ2-5, with TRBD2 matching over 9 bases. Germline CDR1 SGHRS, CDR2 YFSETQ. Trimming removed 4 bases from V and 3 bases from J; junction bases left unmatched: 19. The CDR3 contains 19 residues. The CDR3 DNA reads as TGCGCCAGCAGCGAGGAGGGGACTAGCTGGGACGAACGAAAAGAGACCCAGTACTTC. Its translation: CASSEEGTSWDERKETQYF. Variable domain in full (rest from reference TRBV5-1 and TRBJ2-5): KAGVTQTPRYLIKTRGQQVTLSCSPISGHRSVSWYQQTPGQGLQFLFEYFSETQRNKGNFPGRFSGRQFSNSRSEMNVSTLELGDSALYLCASSEEGTSWDERKETQYFGPGTRLLVL.

This clonotype was seen many times. The chain employs TRBV5-1 and TRBJ1-1; no definite D call. Germline V gene lookup returns CDR1 SGHRS and CDR2 YFSETQ. The CDR3 runs to 15 residues. Between the trimmed V and J ends, which lost 0 bases and 7 bases, there was a span of 16 bases. The CDR3 bases are TGCGCCAGCAGCTTGGGAGGTCATGGAAAGGGTGAAGCTTTCTTT. Its protein product is CASSLGGHGKGEAFF.